This is a list of T cell receptor beta chains from one sample in a study of PD-1 blockade in classical Hodgkin lymphoma. Using immunoSEQ multiplex PCR, the repertoire was profiled, and TCRdb retains in-frame clones only, with some absent. The repertoire includes 46,000 or so clones, 78% of them detected once, and more than 35% sits in the top ten. Specimen: peripheral blood mononuclear cells (PBMCs), collected before the fourth cycle of nivolumab. The receptors shown here come from a human donor with classical Hodgkin lymphoma. Each CDR3 is given with its conserved first and last residue. A D gene is named only where the DNA matches it firmly. Rows give clone size only sometimes, using once, few, many, or a class for an expanded clone.

CDR3aa,CDR3nt,abundance,v_gene,j_gene,d_gene
CASSYADLAFF,TGTGCCAGCAGTTACGCCGACCTGGCTTTCTTT,once,TRBV2,TRBJ1-1,.
CASSAGQGGYYGYTF,TGTGCCAGCAGTGCCGGACAGGGGGGTTACTATGGCTACACCTTC,once,TRBV6-5,TRBJ1-2,TRBD1
CASSNTGGTEAFF,TGTGCCAGTAGTAATACAGGGGGCACTGAAGCTTTCTTT,.,TRBV19,TRBJ1-1,TRBD1
CASSLAPGTPEAFF,TGTGCCAGCAGCTTAGCACCTGGGACACCTGAAGCTTTCTTT,.,TRBV11-1,TRBJ1-1,.
CASSPPGNPTYGYTF,TGTGCCAGCTCACCCCCCGGGAACCCCACCTATGGCTACACCTTC,.,TRBV18,TRBJ1-2,.
CASSSGQGAKTQYF,TGTGCCAGCAGCTCTGGACAGGGGGCAAAGACCCAGTACTTC,.,TRBV11-3,TRBJ2-5,TRBD1
CAISEWVEAGGYTF,TGTGCCATCAGTGAGTGGGTAGAAGCCGGTGGCTACACCTTC,.,TRBV10-3,TRBJ1-2,.
CASKGRLAGFQETQYF,TGTGCCAGCAAGGGGCGGTTAGCGGGGTTCCAAGAGACCCAGTACTTC,once,TRBV2,TRBJ2-5,TRBD2
CASSWTAKGGTEAFF,TGTGCCAGCAGCTGGACGGCCAAAGGGGGGACTGAAGCTTTCTTT,.,TRBV5-6,TRBJ1-1,.
CASSQSGGLYNEQFF,TGTGCCAGCAGTCAAAGCGGGGGGCTCTACAATGAGCAGTTCTTC,.,TRBV11-3,TRBJ2-1,TRBD2
CASSLGLNTEAFF,TGTGCCAGCAGCTTAGGATTGAACACTGAAGCTTTCTTT,.,TRBV11-3,TRBJ1-1,.
CASSTHIGTGGKKLFF,TGTGCCAGCAGCACACATATTGGGACAGGGGGTAAAAAACTGTTTTTT,.,TRBV7-2,TRBJ1-4,TRBD1
CASSERQAFRTIYF,TGTGCCAGCAGTGAACGGCAGGCCTTCCGCACCATATATTTT,.,TRBV2,TRBJ1-3,.
CASSLGQYANTGELFF,TGCGCCAGCAGCTTAGGACAGTACGCGAACACCGGGGAGCTGTTTTTT,.,TRBV5-1,TRBJ2-2,.
CASRGSGGDDGELFF,TGTGCCAGCAGGGGTTCGGGGGGCGATGACGGGGAGCTGTTTTTT,.,TRBV28,TRBJ2-2,.
CASSLMGNNQPQHF,TGTGCCAGCAGCTTAATGGGAAACAATCAGCCCCAGCATTTT,.,TRBV7-3,TRBJ1-5,.